These T cell receptor beta chains were read from a single sample in a study of OX40 agonist ivuxolimab in advanced cancers. The table came from immunoSEQ multiplex PCR; TCRdb's copy has only in-frame clones and leaves some out. The top ten clones hold roughly 0.75% of a sample with tens of thousands of clones, approximately 83% of them seen once. Material: CD4+ or CD8+ T cells sorted from blood, obtained in a trial of the OX40 agonist ivuxolimab. The receptors here all came from an adult with an advanced solid tumor such as melanoma, head and neck, liver or kidney cancer. CDR3s include the opening cysteine and the closing phenylalanine or tryptophan. The order of the fields is J gene, V gene, D gene, clone size, CDR3 length, CDR3 DNA, CDR3 protein. D genes are given only for firm matches. Only some rows state a clone size, as once, few, many or a class for expanded clones.

J: TRBJ2-6; V: TRBV6-1; D: NA; size: NA; length: 15; DNA: TGTGCCAGCAGTGATAGGGGCTCCGGGGCCAACGTCCTGACTTTC; CDR3: CASSDRGSGANVLTF
J: TRBJ2-3; V: TRBV19; D: NA; size: once; length: 16; DNA: TGTGCCAGTAGTATAGTTACGAGGGGGAGCGATGATACGCAGTATTTT; CDR3: CASSIVTRGSDDTQYF
J: TRBJ2-1; V: TRBV7-3; D: NA; size: NA; length: 15; DNA: TGTGCCAGCAGCTACGGACTTAGCTTTTACAATGAGCAGTTCTTC; CDR3: CASSYGLSFYNEQFF
J: TRBJ1-4; V: TRBV7-8; D: NA; size: NA; length: 15; DNA: TGTGCCAGCAGCAGAAACCGCGCGGTCGATGAAAAACTGTTTTTT; CDR3: CASSRNRAVDEKLFF
J: TRBJ2-7; V: TRBV4-3; D: TRBD2; size: NA; length: 15; DNA: TGCGCCAGCAGCCTCCAGGGGCTAGCGGGGGACGAGCAGTACTTC; CDR3: CASSLQGLAGDEQYF
J: TRBJ1-3; V: TRBV7-7; D: NA; size: NA; length: 14; DNA: TGTGCTAGCAGCCCTAGCTATAGTGGAAACACCATATATTTT; CDR3: CASSPSYSGNTIYF
J: TRBJ1-2; V: TRBV4-1; D: NA; size: NA; length: 15; DNA: TGCGCCAGCAGCCAAGACCCGGGGGGAAGTTATGGCTACACCTTC; CDR3: CASSQDPGGSYGYTF
J: TRBJ1-3; V: TRBV5-6; D: TRBD1; size: NA; length: 16; DNA: TGTGCCAGCAGCCTGGCCCTCAGGGGGTCAGGAAACACCATATATTTT; CDR3: CASSLALRGSGNTIYF
J: TRBJ1-4; V: TRBV7-6; D: NA; size: NA; length: 15; DNA: TGTGCCAGCAGCTTCCGGGACGCCGGGGGAGAAAAACTGTTTTTT; CDR3: CASSFRDAGGEKLFF
J: TRBJ1-3; V: TRBV30; D: NA; size: NA; length: 14; DNA: TGTGCCTGGAGACAAGGAACTTTTGGAAACACCATATATTTT; CDR3: CAWRQGTFGNTIYF
J: TRBJ1-5; V: TRBV5-1; D: NA; size: NA; length: 14; DNA: TGCGCCAGCTCCCCCGGGGAGCTCAATCAGCCCCAGCATTTT; CDR3: CASSPGELNQPQHF
J: TRBJ2-5; V: TRBV5-1; D: TRBD2; size: few; length: 14; DNA: TGCGCCAGCAGCTTGACTAGCGGGGGGGAGACCCAGTACTTC; CDR3: CASSLTSGGETQYF
J: TRBJ2-3; V: TRBV11-3; D: NA; size: once; length: 13; DNA: TGTGCCAGCAGCTTAGTCTGGGGGGATACGCAGTATTTT; CDR3: CASSLVWGDTQYF
J: TRBJ2-5; V: TRBV21-1; D: NA; size: NA; length: 18; DNA: TGTGCCAGCAGCAAAGACGGGGGACTAGCGGCGTACCAAGAGACCCAGTACTTC; CDR3: CASSKDGGLAAYQETQYF
J: TRBJ2-7; V: TRBV7-2; D: TRBD1; size: few; length: 12; DNA: TGTGCCAGCAGCTGGGCACAGGGGGAGCAGTACTTC; CDR3: CASSWAQGEQYF
J: TRBJ1-6; V: TRBV5-8; D: TRBD1; size: NA; length: 15; DNA: TGTGCCAGCAGCTCGGGACAGGGCGGATATTCACCCCTCCACTTT; CDR3: CASSSGQGGYSPLHF